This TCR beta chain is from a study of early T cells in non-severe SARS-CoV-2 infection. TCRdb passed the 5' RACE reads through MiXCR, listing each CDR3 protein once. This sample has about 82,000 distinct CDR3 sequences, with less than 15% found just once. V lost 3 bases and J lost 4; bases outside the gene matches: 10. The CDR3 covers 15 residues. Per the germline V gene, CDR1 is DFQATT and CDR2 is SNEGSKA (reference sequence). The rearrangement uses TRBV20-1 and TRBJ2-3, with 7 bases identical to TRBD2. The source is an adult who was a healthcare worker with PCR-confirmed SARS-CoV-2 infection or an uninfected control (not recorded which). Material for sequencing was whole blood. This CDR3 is CSASSLWEGPDTQYF. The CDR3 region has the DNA TGCAGTGCTAGTAGTCTTTGGGAGGGCCCAGATACGCAGTATTTT.